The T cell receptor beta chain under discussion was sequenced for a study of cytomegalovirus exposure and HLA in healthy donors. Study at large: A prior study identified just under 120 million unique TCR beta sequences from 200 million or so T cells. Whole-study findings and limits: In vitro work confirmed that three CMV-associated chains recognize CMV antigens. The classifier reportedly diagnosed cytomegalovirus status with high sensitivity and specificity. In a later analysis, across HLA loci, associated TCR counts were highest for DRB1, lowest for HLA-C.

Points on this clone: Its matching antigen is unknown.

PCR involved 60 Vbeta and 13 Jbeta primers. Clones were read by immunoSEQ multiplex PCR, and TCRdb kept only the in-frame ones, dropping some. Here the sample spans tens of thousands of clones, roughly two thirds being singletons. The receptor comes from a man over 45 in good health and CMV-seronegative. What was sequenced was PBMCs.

The CDR3, as DNA: TGTGCCAGTAGGGACAGGGCAAGCGGGGCCAACGTCCTGACTTTC. Amino acids: CASRDRASGANVLTF. The rearrangement links TRBV19 to TRBJ2-6, with TRBD1 identical over 8 bases. This CDR3 region has 15 residues. Germline V lookup: CDR1 LNHDA, CDR2 SQIVND (reference sequence). With V trimmed by 6 bases and J by 4 bases, 5 bases remained unmatched. Using reference TRBV19 and TRBJ2-6 for the parts outside the CDR3, the full variable domain is DGGITQSPKYLFRKEGQNVTLSCEQNLNHDAMYWYRQDPGQGLRLIYYSQIVNDFQKGDIAEGYSVSREKKESFPLTVTSAQKNPTAFYLCASRDRASGANVLTFGAGSRLTVL.